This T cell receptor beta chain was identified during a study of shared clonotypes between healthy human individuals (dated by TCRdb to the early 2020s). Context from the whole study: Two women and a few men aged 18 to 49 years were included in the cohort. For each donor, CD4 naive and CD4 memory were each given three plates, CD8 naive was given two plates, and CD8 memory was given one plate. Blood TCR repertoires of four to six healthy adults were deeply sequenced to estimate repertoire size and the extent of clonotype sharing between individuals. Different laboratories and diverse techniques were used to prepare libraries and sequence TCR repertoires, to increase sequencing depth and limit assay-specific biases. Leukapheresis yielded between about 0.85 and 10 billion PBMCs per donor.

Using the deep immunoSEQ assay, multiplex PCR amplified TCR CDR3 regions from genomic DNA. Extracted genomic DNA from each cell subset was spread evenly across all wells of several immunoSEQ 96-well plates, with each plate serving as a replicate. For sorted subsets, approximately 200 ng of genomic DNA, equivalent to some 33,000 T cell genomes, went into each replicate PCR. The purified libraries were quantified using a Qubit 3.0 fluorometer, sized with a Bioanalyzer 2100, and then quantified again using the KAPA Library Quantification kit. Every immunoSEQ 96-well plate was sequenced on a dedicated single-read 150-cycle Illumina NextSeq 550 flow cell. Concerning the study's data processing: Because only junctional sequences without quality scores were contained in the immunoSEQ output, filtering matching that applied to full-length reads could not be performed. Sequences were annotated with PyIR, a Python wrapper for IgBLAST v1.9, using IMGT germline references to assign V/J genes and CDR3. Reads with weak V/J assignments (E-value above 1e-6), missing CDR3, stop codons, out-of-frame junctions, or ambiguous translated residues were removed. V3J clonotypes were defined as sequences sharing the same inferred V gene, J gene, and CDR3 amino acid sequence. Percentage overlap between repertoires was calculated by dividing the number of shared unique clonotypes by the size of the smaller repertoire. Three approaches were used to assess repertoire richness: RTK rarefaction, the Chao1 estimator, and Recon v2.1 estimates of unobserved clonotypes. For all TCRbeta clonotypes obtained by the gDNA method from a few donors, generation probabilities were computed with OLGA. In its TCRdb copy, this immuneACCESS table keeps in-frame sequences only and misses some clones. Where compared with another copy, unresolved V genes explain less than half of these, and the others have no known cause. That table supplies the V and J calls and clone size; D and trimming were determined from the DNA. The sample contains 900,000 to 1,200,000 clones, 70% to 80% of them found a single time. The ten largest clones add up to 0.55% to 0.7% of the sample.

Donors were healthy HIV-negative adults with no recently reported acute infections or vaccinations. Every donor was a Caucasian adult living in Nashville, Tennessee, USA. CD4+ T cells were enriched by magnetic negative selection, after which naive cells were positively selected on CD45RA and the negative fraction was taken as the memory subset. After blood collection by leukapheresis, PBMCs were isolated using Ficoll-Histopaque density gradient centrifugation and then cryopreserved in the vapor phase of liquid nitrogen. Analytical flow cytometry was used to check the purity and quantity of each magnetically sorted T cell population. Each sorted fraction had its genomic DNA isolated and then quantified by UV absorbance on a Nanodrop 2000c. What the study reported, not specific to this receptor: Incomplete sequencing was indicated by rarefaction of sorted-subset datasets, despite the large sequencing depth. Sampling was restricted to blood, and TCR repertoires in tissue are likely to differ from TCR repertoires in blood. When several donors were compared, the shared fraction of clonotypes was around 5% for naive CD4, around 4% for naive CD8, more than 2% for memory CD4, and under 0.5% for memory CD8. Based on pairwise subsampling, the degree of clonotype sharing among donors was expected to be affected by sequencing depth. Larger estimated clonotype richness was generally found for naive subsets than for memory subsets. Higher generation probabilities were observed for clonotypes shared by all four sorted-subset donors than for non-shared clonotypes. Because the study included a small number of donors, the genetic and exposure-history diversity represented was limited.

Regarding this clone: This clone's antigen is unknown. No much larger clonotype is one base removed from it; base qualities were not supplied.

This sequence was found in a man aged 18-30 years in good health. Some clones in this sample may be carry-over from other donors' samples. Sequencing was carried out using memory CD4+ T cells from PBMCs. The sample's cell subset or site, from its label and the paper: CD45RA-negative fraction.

In nucleotide form, the sequence is TGTGCCAGCAGCCTCGGGACAACCTGGGAGCAGTACTTC. Protein translation: CASSLGTTWEQYF. The rearranged chain carries TRBV5-4 and TRBJ2-7, with TRBD1 tentatively as D gene (6 bases match). A distance of 15 bases separates the germline ends of V and J, which lose 4 bases and 7 bases respectively. Taken from the germline V gene (reference sequence), the CDR1 and CDR2 loops are SGHNT and YYREEE. The CDR3, cysteine through phenylalanine, is 13 amino acids long. The read is trimmed to its CDR3 DNA, 39 bases read in frame from base 1.